One T cell receptor (beta chain) is described in this entry. Its antigen is still unknown. This sample was taken from a study of shared clonotypes between healthy human individuals. Background on the study: The study used three CD4 naive, three CD4 memory, two CD8 naive and one CD8 memory plate per donor. Findings and caveats of the study: A generally larger estimated richness was seen in naive subsets than in memory subsets. Between four donors, naive CD4 clonotypes were shared at a level of around 4.9%.

Per germline, CDR1 MNHNS and CDR2 SASEGT. The CDR3 totals 15 residues. V lost 6 bases to trimming and J lost 1 base, with 15 bases between them. In the source study's methods: There were no quality scores in the junction-only immunoSEQ sequences, so filtering differed. Libraries were prepared by immunoSEQ multiplex PCR; TCRdb keeps only in-frame clonotypes and omits some of them. V and J calls and clone size are those listed in that table; D and trimming were worked out from the DNA. This table holds about 2.3 million clones, around 90% found once. This TCR was recovered from a man younger than 30 in good health. Some clones in this sample may be carry-over from other donors' samples. The source material was naive CD4+ T cells from PBMCs. Regarding subset: CD45RA+ positively selected. V and J are TRBV6-1 and TRBJ1-2, with D maybe TRBD1 (5 bases). The CDR3 nucleotides read TGTGCCAGCAGAACGACTGGGGACGGTAACTATGGCTACACCTTC. Its protein is CASRTTGDGNYGYTF.